This T cell receptor beta chain is from a study of T-cell reconstitution after alpha-beta-depleted transplantation in children (dated by TCRdb to the mid-2010s). As for the study more broadly: Using TCR repertoire profiling, the study quantitatively followed how T-cell immune reconstitution unfolded in children after TCRalphabeta/CD19-depleted allogeneic hematopoietic cell transplantation.

Library preparation employed PCR. Sequencer: Illumina HiSeq 2500. TCR library preparation used molecular barcoding, with unique molecular identifiers applied to normalize quantification of the TCRbeta repertoire. TCRdb reran the public reads through fastp at Q25 and MiXCR, keeping productive beta chains. Rows merge per CDR3 protein into single entries with the most common DNA and genes. This sample gives some 240,000 distinct CDR3 sequences in total; more than 10% of them show up just once. Together, the top ten hold 2% to 3% of the sample. From a lookup of the germline V gene, CDR1 and CDR2 are MNHEY and SVGAGI. Measured from the cysteine to the phenylalanine, the CDR3 is 16 residues long. Only CDR3 DNA remains: 48 bases, in frame from the first base. V is pared back by 0 bases and J by 0 bases, with 10 bases lying between the germline termini. This clonotype was detected only a few times. Its antigen specificity is not known. No base quality information exists; no much larger clone differs at one position.

Recombination connected TRBV6-5 to TRBJ2-3, with the D gene uncertain. Material: PBMCs from the stem cell graft donor, obtained from the stem cell graft. The origin of this receptor is a human donor who donated a stem cell graft to a child with acute lymphoblastic leukemia. The nucleotide sequence is given as TGTGCCAGCAGTTACTCGGCAGGCGGCAGCACAGATACGCAGTATTTT. This codes for CASSYSAGGSTDTQYF.